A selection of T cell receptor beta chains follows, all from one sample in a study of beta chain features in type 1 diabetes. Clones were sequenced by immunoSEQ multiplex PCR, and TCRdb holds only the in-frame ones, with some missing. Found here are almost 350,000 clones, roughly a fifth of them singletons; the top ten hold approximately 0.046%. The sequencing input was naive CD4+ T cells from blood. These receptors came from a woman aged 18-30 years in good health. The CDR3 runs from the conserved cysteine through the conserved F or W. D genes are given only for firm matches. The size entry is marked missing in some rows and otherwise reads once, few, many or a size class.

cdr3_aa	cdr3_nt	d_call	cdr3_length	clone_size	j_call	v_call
CAWSRGNSGNTIYF	TGTGCCTGGAGTAGGGGGAACTCTGGAAACACCATATATTTT	-	14	-	TRBJ1-3	TRBV30
CASRSSGGLDTQYF	TGTGCCAGCAGGTCTAGCGGGGGGTTGGATACGCAGTATTTT	TRBD2	14	-	TRBJ2-3	TRBV7-8
CASSSYLGTANTEAFF	TGCGCCAGCAGCTCCTATCTCGGGACAGCGAACACTGAAGCTTTCTTT	TRBD1	16	few	TRBJ1-1	TRBV5-1
CASSQTGTSGGTGELFF	TGTGCCAGCAGCCAGACCGGGACTAGCGGGGGGACCGGGGAGCTGTTTTTT	TRBD2	17	few	TRBJ2-2	TRBV4-2
CASSSSGYEQYF	TGTGCCAGCAGCTCTAGCGGCTACGAGCAGTACTTC	TRBD2	12	few	TRBJ2-7	TRBV5-6
CASSGDTGSYEQYF	TGTGCCAGCAGTGGGGACACGGGGTCCTACGAGCAGTACTTC	-	14	few	TRBJ2-7	TRBV25-1
CASSVEGLAGALSTQYF	TGTGCCAGCAGCGTAGAGGGACTAGCGGGGGCCCTCTCTACGCAGTATTTT	TRBD2	17	-	TRBJ2-3	TRBV9
CASSVQGHSPLHF	TGTGCCAGCAGTGTACAGGGGCATTCACCCCTCCACTTT	TRBD1	13	few	TRBJ1-6	TRBV2
CAWSVPTTGKLYYGYTF	TGTGCCTGGAGTGTCCCGACCACAGGGAAACTTTACTATGGCTACACCTTC	-	17	few	TRBJ1-2	TRBV30
CAWVLLGGDSTEAFF	TGTGCCTGGGTCCTTCTTGGAGGGGATTCGACTGAAGCTTTCTTT	-	15	few	TRBJ1-1	TRBV30
CAWTRTGGTEAFF	TGTGCCTGGACGCGGACAGGGGGGACTGAAGCTTTCTTT	TRBD1	13	-	TRBJ1-1	TRBV30
CASSLTSGRAWNEQFF	TGTGCCAGCAGCTTAACTAGCGGGAGGGCCTGGAATGAGCAGTTCTTC	TRBD2	16	few	TRBJ2-1	TRBV9
CASSLGTGRGQFF	TGTGCCAGCAGCTTGGGGACAGGGAGGGGGCAGTTCTTC	-	13	few	TRBJ2-1	TRBV5-6
CASSAGGLVNQPQHF	TGTGCCAGCAGCGCAGGGGGGTTGGTCAATCAGCCCCAGCATTTT	TRBD1	15	few	TRBJ1-5	TRBV2
CAWNAGGNQPQHF	TGTGCCTGGAATGCGGGGGGCAATCAGCCCCAGCATTTT	-	13	few	TRBJ1-5	TRBV30
CASSLAAQNTGELFF	TGTGCCAGCAGCTTAGCTGCGCAGAACACCGGGGAGCTGTTTTTT	-	15	-	TRBJ2-2	TRBV7-8
CASRPTGDHEQYF	TGTGCCAGCAGACCGACAGGGGACCACGAGCAGTACTTC	TRBD1	13	-	TRBJ2-7	TRBV11-3
CASSAGTSGSQQFF	TGTGCCAGCAGCGCAGGTACTAGCGGGAGCCAGCAGTTCTTC	TRBD2	14	-	TRBJ2-1	TRBV7-3
CASSALDSGFGGYTF	TGTGCCAGCAGTGCCTTGGACAGTGGATTCGGTGGCTACACCTTC	-	15	few	TRBJ1-2	TRBV25-1
CAISERTSGKEGETQYF	TGTGCCATCAGTGAGCGGACTAGCGGGAAAGAGGGAGAGACCCAGTACTTC	TRBD2	17	few	TRBJ2-5	TRBV10-3
CASTRTSGVYEQYF	TGTGCCAGCACCCGGACTAGCGGGGTTTACGAGCAGTACTTC	TRBD2	14	-	TRBJ2-7	TRBV7-9
CASSFASGMEQYF	TGCGCCAGCAGCTTTGCTAGCGGGATGGAGCAGTACTTC	TRBD2	13	-	TRBJ2-7	TRBV5-1
CAWGGPNIQYF	TGTGCCTGGGGAGGCCCTAACATTCAGTACTTC	-	11	-	TRBJ2-4	TRBV30
CASSRAGGTDTQYF	TGCGCCAGCAGCCGGGCGGGGGGCACAGATACGCAGTATTTT	TRBD2	14	few	TRBJ2-3	TRBV4-3
CASSHADREVGGYTF	TGCGCCAGCAGCCACGCGGACAGGGAGGTTGGAGGCTACACCTTC	TRBD1	15	-	TRBJ1-2	TRBV4-3
CASSESGGTEAFF	TGTGCCAGCAGTGAATCTGGGGGGACTGAAGCTTTCTTT	-	13	-	TRBJ1-1	TRBV25-1
CASSLNIYTEAFF	TGTGCCAGCAGCTTAAACATATACACTGAAGCTTTCTTT	-	13	few	TRBJ1-1	TRBV11-2
CASSSRPRGNTEAFF	TGCGCCAGCAGCTCCCGACCCCGGGGGAACACTGAAGCTTTCTTT	-	15	-	TRBJ1-1	TRBV5-1
CAWSRTGPGNTIYF	TGTGCCTGGAGTCGCACAGGCCCTGGAAACACCATATATTTT	-	14	few	TRBJ1-3	TRBV30
CASSSGIYEQYF	TGTGCCAGCAGCTCCGGGATTTACGAGCAGTACTTC	-	12	few	TRBJ2-7	TRBV11-2
CASSFATGSWYEQYF	TGTGCCAGCAGTTTCGCGACGGGGAGTTGGTACGAGCAGTACTTC	-	15	-	TRBJ2-7	TRBV28
CASSRTLNTGNTEAFF	TGTGCCAGCAGCCGTACCCTCAATACAGGGAACACTGAAGCTTTCTTT	-	16	-	TRBJ1-1	TRBV14
CASGRDTGELFF	TGTGCCAGCGGGAGAGACACCGGGGAGCTGTTTTTT	-	12	-	TRBJ2-2	TRBV9
CATHGGTGGAEAFF	TGCGCCACCCATGGGGGGACAGGGGGCGCCGAAGCTTTCTTT	TRBD1	14	-	TRBJ1-1	TRBV5-1
CASRLEVNTEAFF	TGTGCCAGCCGCCTGGAGGTGAACACTGAAGCTTTCTTT	-	13	-	TRBJ1-1	TRBV2
CASSLSLPGAGELFF	TGCGCCAGCAGCTTGAGCCTTCCAGGGGCCGGGGAGCTGTTTTTT	-	15	few	TRBJ2-2	TRBV5-1
CASSLRGFSPFYEQYF	TGTGCCAGCAGCTTAAGGGGGTTCTCCCCCTTCTACGAGCAGTACTTC	-	16	-	TRBJ2-7	TRBV7-2
CASSRSGGETDTQYF	TGTGCCAGCTCACGAAGCGGGGGGGAGACAGATACGCAGTATTTT	TRBD2	15	-	TRBJ2-3	TRBV18
CAWSEGQGARQYF	TGTGCCTGGAGCGAGGGACAGGGGGCGCGTCAGTACTTC	TRBD1	13	-	TRBJ2-7	TRBV30
CASSPQGRNQPQHF	TGTGCCAGCAGTCCTCAGGGGCGCAATCAGCCCCAGCATTTT	-	14	-	TRBJ1-5	TRBV6-5
CASSQPGQGASGELFF	TGTGCCAGCAGCCAACCTGGACAGGGGGCGAGCGGGGAGCTGTTTTTT	TRBD1	16	-	TRBJ2-2	TRBV7-8
CASSDSGTTSFYEQYF	TGTGCCAGCAGTGATTCCGGGACTACCTCATTCTACGAGCAGTACTTC	TRBD2	16	few	TRBJ2-7	TRBV25-1